Listed below are T cell receptor beta chains from one sample, sequenced in a study of T cells after yellow fever vaccination. TCRdb redid the calling of the 5' RACE reads with MiXCR, one entry per CDR3 protein. The sample carries 200,000 to 300,000 distinct CDR3 sequences, 6% to 8% recorded once. Material: CD4+ T cells sorted from PBMCs, obtained on the day of the yellow fever booster vaccination. These receptors were obtained from a man aged 25-45 years who received the YFV17D yellow fever vaccine. The CDR3 runs from the conserved cysteine through the conserved F or W. D genes are given only for firm matches. The size field is filled for only some rows; it gives once, few, many or a size class.

J gene: TRBJ2-5; V gene: TRBV5-1; clone size: many; D gene: TRBD2; CDR3 DNA: TGCGCCAGCAGAGAGCGGGAGGGCCGCGAGACCCAGTACTTC; CDR3 protein: CASREREGRETQYF
J gene: TRBJ1-1; V gene: TRBV14; clone size: few; D gene: NA; CDR3 DNA: TGTGCCAGCAGCCGACCCCCATACACTGAAGCTTTCTTT; CDR3 protein: CASSRPPYTEAFF
J gene: TRBJ2-2; V gene: TRBV5-1; clone size: few; D gene: NA; CDR3 DNA: TGCGCCAGCAGCCCCAGCGGAGCGAACACCGGGGAGCTGTTTTTT; CDR3 protein: CASSPSGANTGELFF
J gene: TRBJ2-1; V gene: TRBV20-1; clone size: few; D gene: NA; CDR3 DNA: TGCAGTGCTCCGGGGGGCGGGAGTACTTATGAGCAGTTCTTC; CDR3 protein: CSAPGGGSTYEQFF
J gene: TRBJ2-1; V gene: TRBV24-1; clone size: NA; D gene: TRBD1; CDR3 DNA: TGTGCCACACTTGGACAGGGGACGGACAATGAGCAGTTCTTC; CDR3 protein: CATLGQGTDNEQFF
J gene: TRBJ2-3; V gene: TRBV7-8; clone size: many; D gene: NA; CDR3 DNA: TGTGCCAGCAGCTTAGGATTGTCCCGCACAGATACGCAGTATTTT; CDR3 protein: CASSLGLSRTDTQYF
J gene: TRBJ2-1; V gene: TRBV20-1; clone size: NA; D gene: TRBD2; CDR3 DNA: TGCAGTGCTAGCGCCCTCCTAGCGGGGCTCTACAATGAGCAGTTCTTC; CDR3 protein: CSASALLAGLYNEQFF
J gene: TRBJ2-3; V gene: TRBV4-3; clone size: few; D gene: NA; CDR3 DNA: TGCGCCAGCAGCTCTAGGGGAGCTAGCACAGATACGCAGTATTTT; CDR3 protein: CASSSRGASTDTQYF
J gene: TRBJ2-3; V gene: TRBV5-4; clone size: few; D gene: TRBD1; CDR3 DNA: TGTGCCAGCAGCTCAGACAGGGGTGGTACGCAGTATTTT; CDR3 protein: CASSSDRGGTQYF
J gene: TRBJ2-3; V gene: TRBV12-3/TRBV12-4; clone size: many; D gene: NA; CDR3 DNA: TGTGCCAGCAGTCACGGACTATTGGATACGCAGTATTTT; CDR3 protein: CASSHGLLDTQYF
J gene: TRBJ2-7; V gene: TRBV4-2; clone size: many; D gene: NA; CDR3 DNA: TGTGCCAGCAGCCAAGATCTCCGTCCATCATACGAGCAGTACTTC; CDR3 protein: CASSQDLRPSYEQYF
J gene: TRBJ1-5; V gene: TRBV7-2; clone size: many; D gene: NA; CDR3 DNA: TGTGCCAGCAGTGCCGCGGGGAATAGCAATCAGCCCCAGCATTTT; CDR3 protein: CASSAAGNSNQPQHF
J gene: TRBJ2-7; V gene: TRBV20-1; clone size: NA; D gene: NA; CDR3 DNA: TGCTGTGCTAGAGACCAATCACGGGGAGACACCTACGAGCAGTACTTC; CDR3 protein: CCARDQSRGDTYEQYF
J gene: TRBJ2-2; V gene: TRBV19; clone size: NA; D gene: NA; CDR3 DNA: TGTGCCTCCACTTTTCGGGACTTGCGTAACACCGGGGAGCTGTTTTTT; CDR3 protein: CASTFRDLRNTGELFF
J gene: TRBJ2-2; V gene: TRBV6-2/TRBV6-3; clone size: NA; D gene: NA; CDR3 DNA: TGTGCCAGCAGTTACGCCGGGACCCCGAACACCGGGGAGCTGTTTTTT; CDR3 protein: CASSYAGTPNTGELFF
J gene: TRBJ2-3; V gene: TRBV5-6; clone size: many; D gene: NA; CDR3 DNA: TGTGCCAGCAGCCGGACGTCTAGAGATACGCAGTATTTT; CDR3 protein: CASSRTSRDTQYF
J gene: TRBJ2-3; V gene: TRBV5-5; clone size: many; D gene: TRBD1; CDR3 DNA: TGTGCCAGCAGCGCAGGACAGGTCCGCACAGATACGCAGTATTTT; CDR3 protein: CASSAGQVRTDTQYF
J gene: TRBJ2-2; V gene: TRBV19; clone size: NA; D gene: NA; CDR3 DNA: TGTGCCAGTAGTATAGGACGGGACGGGGAGCTGTTTTTT; CDR3 protein: CASSIGRDGELFF
J gene: TRBJ1-1; V gene: TRBV20-1; clone size: many; D gene: NA; CDR3 DNA: TGCAGTGCTAGAGGGTCCGTTAGAATGAACACTGAAGCTTTCTTT; CDR3 protein: CSARGSVRMNTEAFF
J gene: TRBJ2-7; V gene: TRBV3-1; clone size: few; D gene: NA; CDR3 DNA: TGTGCCAGCATGGGGAGAGGATACGAGCAGTACTTC; CDR3 protein: CASMGRGYEQYF
J gene: TRBJ2-1; V gene: TRBV20-1; clone size: NA; D gene: NA; CDR3 DNA: TGCAGTGCTTCCCTGGGGGAGGTGGGTAATGAGCAGTTCTTC; CDR3 protein: CSASLGEVGNEQFF
J gene: TRBJ2-1; V gene: TRBV10-3; clone size: few; D gene: TRBD1; CDR3 DNA: TGTGCCATCGGTGACAGGGGGGACTGGGAGCAGTTCTTC; CDR3 protein: CAIGDRGDWEQFF